This TCR beta chain was obtained from a study of PD-L1 blockade in urothelial cancer. Sample time point: peripheral blood 6 weeks after treatment start. Profiled with immunoSEQ multiplex PCR; TCRdb holds only in-frame clones, not every one. The table has about 48,000 clones, approximately 84% seen once. The ends lost 0 bases at V and 4 bases at J; junction bases unmatched: 3. The germline CDR1 and CDR2 sequences are SGHVS and FNYEAQ. CDR3 length: 15 amino acids. The sequencing used PBMCs, collected around atezolizumab (anti-PD-L1) treatment. The chain links TRBV7-6 to TRBJ1-5; 7 bases fit TRBD1. The receptor was derived from a man aged 60 to 69 with urothelial cancer. Here the CDR3 reads CASSLAGQKNQPQHF. In DNA, the CDR3 is TGTGCCAGCAGCTTAGCGGGACAGAAAAATCAGCCCCAGCATTTT.